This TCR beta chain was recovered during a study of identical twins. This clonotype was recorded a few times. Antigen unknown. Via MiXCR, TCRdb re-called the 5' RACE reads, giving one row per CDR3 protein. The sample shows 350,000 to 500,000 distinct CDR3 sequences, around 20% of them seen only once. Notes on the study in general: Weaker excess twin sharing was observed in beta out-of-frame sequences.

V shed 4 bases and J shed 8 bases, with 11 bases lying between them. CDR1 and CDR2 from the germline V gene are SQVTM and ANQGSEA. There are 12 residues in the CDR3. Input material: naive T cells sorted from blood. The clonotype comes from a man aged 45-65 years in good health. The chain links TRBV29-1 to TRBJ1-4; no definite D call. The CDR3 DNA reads TGCAGCGTTGTTAGCAGAGGGGAAAAACTGTTTTTT. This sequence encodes CSVVSRGEKLFF.